The clone carrying this T cell receptor (beta chain) was detected a few times. What it binds is not known. The record originates from a study of somatic mutations in cytotoxic T cells in rheumatoid arthritis. Study information: Patient blood was drawn as 30 ml EDTA; the draw came right after diagnosis and before any treatment. Purity of nearly 100% was reached when some V beta antibody-stained T-cell populations were flow-sorted, including V beta1+ cells sequenced for TCRB.

The CDR3 consists of 16 residues. The germline V and J ends were trimmed by 4 bases and 0 bases, with 16 bases remaining between them. The V gene's germline CDR1 is SGDLS and CDR2 YYNGEE. Generated by immunoSEQ multiplex PCR, the TCRdb table keeps only in-frame clones and is missing some. This sample has around 20,000 clones; approximately 80% occur once, and the top ten carry about 14%. Notes on the study in general: With roughly 62 patients examined, roughly eight had a largest CD8+ clone exceeding 20% of CD8+ cells.

The origin of this receptor is an adult with rheumatoid arthritis. This chain joins TRBV9 and TRBJ1-1; a possible D gene is TRBD1 (5 bases). The sequenced material came from CD8+ T cells sorted from blood. CDR3 in amino acids: CASSKEGGTMNTEAFF. DNA for the CDR3: TGTGCCAGCAGCAAGGAGGGAGGGACCATGAACACTGAAGCTTTCTTT. Drawing the rest from reference TRBV9 and TRBJ1-1, the complete variable domain is DSGVTQTPKHLITATGQRVTLRCSPRSGDLSVYWYQQSLDQGLQFLIQYYNGEERAKGNILERFSAQQFPDLHSELNLSSLELGDSALYFCASSKEGGTMNTEAFFGQGTRLTVV.